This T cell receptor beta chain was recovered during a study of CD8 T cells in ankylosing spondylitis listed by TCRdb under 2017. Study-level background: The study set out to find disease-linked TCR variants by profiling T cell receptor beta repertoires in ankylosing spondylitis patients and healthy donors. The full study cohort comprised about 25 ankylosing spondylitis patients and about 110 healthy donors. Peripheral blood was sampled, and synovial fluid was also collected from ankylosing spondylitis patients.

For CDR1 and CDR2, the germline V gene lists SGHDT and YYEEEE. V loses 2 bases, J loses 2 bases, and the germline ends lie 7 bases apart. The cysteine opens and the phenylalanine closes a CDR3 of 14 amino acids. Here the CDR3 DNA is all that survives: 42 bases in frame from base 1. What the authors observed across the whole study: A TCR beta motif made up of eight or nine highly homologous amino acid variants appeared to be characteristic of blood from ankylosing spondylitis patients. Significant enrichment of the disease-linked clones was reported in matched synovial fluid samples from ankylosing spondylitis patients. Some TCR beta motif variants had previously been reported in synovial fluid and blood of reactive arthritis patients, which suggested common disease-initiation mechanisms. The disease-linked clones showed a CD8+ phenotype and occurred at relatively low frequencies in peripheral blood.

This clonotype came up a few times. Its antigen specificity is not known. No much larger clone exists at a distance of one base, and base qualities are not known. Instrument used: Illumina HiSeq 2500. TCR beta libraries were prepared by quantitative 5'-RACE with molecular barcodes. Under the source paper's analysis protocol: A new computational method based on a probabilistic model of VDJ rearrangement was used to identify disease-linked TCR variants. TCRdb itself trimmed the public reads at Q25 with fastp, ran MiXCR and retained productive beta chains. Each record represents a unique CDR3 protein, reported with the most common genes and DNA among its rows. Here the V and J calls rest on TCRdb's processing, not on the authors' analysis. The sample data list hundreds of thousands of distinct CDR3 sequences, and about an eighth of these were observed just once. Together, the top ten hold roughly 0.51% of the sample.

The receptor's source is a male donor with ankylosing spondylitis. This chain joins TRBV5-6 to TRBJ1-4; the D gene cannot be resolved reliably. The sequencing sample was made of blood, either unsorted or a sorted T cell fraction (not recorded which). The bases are TGTGCCAGCAGCTTAAAAGCGACTAATGAAAAACTGTTTTTT. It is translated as CASSLKATNEKLFF.